This TCR beta chain derives from a study of glioma-infiltrating T cells after dendritic cell vaccination. General study points: Few patients contributed both blood and tumor specimens. Higher pretreatment TIL content predicted longer progression-free time and survival.

Details on this clone: The antigen is not known.

All glioblastoma patients lacked an isocitrate dehydrogenase mutation. The immunoSEQ assay amplified TCRB CDR3 from up to roughly 2 ug DNA. Generated by immunoSEQ multiplex PCR, the TCRdb table keeps only in-frame clones and is missing some. This table holds 65,000 to 80,000 clones, approximately 81% found once. The receptor was derived from a human donor with glioblastoma. Sequencing was performed on blood, taken before dendritic cell vaccination.

In DNA form, the CDR3 reads TGTGCCAGCAGCTTATACCCCAGGGGGACTAACTATGGCTACACCTTC. It encodes CASSLYPRGTNYGYTF. The V gene is TRBV7-8, the J gene TRBJ1-2; the match to TRBD1 covers 7 bases. Germline-derived CDR1 and CDR2 are SGHVS and FQNEAQ. Trimming took 2 bases from V and 0 from J; bases not matched to a gene: 6. This CDR3 contains 16 residues.